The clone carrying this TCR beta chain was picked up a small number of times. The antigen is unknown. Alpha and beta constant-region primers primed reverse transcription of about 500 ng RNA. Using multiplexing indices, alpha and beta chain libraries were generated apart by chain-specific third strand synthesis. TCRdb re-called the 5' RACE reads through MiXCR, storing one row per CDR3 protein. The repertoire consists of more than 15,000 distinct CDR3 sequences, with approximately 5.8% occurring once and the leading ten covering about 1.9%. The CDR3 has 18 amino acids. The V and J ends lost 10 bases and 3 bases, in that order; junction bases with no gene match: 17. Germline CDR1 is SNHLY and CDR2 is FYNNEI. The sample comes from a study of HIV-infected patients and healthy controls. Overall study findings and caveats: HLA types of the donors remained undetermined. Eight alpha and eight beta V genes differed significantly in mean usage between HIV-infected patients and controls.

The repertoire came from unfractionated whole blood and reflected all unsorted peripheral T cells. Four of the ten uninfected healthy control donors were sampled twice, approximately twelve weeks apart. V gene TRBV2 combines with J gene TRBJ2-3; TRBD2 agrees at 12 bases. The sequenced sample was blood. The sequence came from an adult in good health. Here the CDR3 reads CATDGALAGGPRTDTQYF. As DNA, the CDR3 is TGTGCCACCGATGGGGCCCTAGCGGGGGGGCCGCGGACAGATACGCAGTATTTT.